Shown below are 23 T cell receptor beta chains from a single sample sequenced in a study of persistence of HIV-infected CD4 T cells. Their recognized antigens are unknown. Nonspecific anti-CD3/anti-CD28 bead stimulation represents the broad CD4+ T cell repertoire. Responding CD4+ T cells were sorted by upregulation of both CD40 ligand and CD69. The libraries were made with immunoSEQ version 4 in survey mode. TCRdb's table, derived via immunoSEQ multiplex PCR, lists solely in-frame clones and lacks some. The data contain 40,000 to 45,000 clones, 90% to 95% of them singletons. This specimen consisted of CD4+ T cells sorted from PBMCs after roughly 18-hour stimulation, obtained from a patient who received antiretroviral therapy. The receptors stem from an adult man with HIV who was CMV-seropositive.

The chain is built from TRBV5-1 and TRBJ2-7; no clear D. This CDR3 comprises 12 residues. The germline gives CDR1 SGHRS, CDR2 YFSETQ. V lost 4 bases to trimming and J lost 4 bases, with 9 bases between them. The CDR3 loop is CASSDDVYEQYF. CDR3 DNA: TGCGCCAGCAGCGACGACGTTTACGAGCAGTACTTC.

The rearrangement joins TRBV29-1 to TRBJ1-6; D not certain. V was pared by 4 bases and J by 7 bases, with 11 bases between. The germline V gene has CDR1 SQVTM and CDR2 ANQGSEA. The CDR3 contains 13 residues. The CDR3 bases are TGCAGCGTTGTGAAGGATGCAAATTCACCCCTCCACTTT. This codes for CSVVKDANSPLHF.

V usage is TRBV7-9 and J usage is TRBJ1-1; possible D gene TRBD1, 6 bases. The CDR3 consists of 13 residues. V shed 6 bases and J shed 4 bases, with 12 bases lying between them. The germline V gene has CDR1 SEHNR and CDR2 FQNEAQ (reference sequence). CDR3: CASRPTGSTEAFF. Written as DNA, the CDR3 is TGTGCCAGCAGACCCACAGGGTCCACTGAAGCTTTCTTT.

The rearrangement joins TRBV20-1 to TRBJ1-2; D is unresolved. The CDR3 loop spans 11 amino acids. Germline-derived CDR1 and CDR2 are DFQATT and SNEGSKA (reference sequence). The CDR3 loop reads CTYESTGGYTF. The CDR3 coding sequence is TGCACCTACGAGTCGACCGGCGGCTACACCTTC.

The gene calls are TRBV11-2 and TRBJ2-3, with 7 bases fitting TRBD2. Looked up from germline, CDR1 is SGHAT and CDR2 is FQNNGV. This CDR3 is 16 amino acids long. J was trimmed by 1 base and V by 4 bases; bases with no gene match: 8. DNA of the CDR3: TGTGCCAGCAGCTCCCCCCGTGGACTAGGCACAGATACGCAGTATTTT. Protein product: CASSSPRGLGTDTQYF.

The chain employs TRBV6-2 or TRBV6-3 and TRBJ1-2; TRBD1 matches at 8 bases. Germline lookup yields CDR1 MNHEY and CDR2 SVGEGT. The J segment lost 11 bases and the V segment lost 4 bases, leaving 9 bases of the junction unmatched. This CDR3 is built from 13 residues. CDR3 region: CASSSPDREVYTF. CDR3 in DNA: TGTGCCAGCAGTTCCCCGGACAGGGAGGTTTACACCTTC.

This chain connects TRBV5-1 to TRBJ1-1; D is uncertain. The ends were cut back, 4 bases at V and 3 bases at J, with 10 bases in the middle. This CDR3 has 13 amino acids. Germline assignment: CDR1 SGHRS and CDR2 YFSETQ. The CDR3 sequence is CASSAERDTEAFF. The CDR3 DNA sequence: TGCGCCAGCAGCGCTGAGAGGGACACTGAAGCTTTCTTT.

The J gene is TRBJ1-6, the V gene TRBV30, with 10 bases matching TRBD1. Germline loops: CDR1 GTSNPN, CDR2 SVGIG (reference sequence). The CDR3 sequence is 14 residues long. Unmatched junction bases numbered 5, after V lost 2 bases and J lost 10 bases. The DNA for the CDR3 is TGTGCCTGGAGTCGGACAGGGGGTAGGTCACCCCTCCACTTT. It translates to CAWSRTGGRSPLHF.

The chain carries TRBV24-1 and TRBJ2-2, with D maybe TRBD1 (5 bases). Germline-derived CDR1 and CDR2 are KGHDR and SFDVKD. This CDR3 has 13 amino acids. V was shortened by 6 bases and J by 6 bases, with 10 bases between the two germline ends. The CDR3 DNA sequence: TGTGCCACCAGTCAGGGTAGGCCCGGGGAGCTGTTTTTT. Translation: CATSQGRPGELFF.

This chain's CDR3 is CASSIMGQGVGDTQYF. CDR3 sequence (DNA): TGTGCCAGTAGTATAATGGGACAGGGGGTTGGAGATACGCAGTATTTT. The chain uses TRBV19 and TRBJ2-3; 11 bases are a match to TRBD1. Losses at the gene ends were 2 bases for V and 5 bases for J; bases not matched to a gene: 6. There are 16 residues in the CDR3. The germline gives CDR1 LNHDA, CDR2 SQIVND (reference sequence).

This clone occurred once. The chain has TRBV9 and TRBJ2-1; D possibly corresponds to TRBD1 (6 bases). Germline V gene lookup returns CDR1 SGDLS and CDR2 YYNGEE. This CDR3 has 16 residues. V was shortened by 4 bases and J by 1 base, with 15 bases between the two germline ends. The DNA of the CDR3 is TGTGCCAGCAGCTATGAGCGAGGGGGATCCTACAATGAGCAGTTCTTC. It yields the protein CASSYERGGSYNEQFF.

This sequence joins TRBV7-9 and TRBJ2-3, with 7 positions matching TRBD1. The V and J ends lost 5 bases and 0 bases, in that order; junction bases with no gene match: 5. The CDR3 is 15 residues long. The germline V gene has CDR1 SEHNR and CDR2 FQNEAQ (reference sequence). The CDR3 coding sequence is TGTGCCAGCAGCCCACTACAGGGGAGCACAGATACGCAGTATTTT. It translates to CASSPLQGSTDTQYF. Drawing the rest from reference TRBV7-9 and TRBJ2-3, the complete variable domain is DTGVSQNPRHKITKRGQNVTFRCDPISEHNRLYWYRQTLGQGPEFLTYFQNEAQLEKSRLLSDRFSAERPKGSFSTLEIQRTEQGDSAMYLCASSPLQGSTDTQYFGPGTRLTVL.

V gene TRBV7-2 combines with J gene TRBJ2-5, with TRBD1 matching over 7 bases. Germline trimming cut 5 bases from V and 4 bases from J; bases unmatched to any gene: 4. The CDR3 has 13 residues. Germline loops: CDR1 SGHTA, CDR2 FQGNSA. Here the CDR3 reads CASSDGDRETQYF. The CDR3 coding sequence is TGTGCCAGCAGCGATGGGGACAGAGAGACCCAGTACTTC.

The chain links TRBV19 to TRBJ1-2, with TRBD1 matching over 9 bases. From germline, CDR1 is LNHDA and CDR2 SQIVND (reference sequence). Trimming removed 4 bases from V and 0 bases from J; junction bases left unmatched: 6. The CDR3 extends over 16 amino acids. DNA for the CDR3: TGTGCCAGTAGTAGGGACAGGGACCACGCTAACTATGGCTACACCTTC. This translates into CASSRDRDHANYGYTF. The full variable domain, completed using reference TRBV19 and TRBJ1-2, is DGGITQSPKYLFRKEGQNVTLSCEQNLNHDAMYWYRQDPGQGLRLIYYSQIVNDFQKGDIAEGYSVSREKKESFPLTVTSAQKNPTAFYLCASSRDRDHANYGYTFGSGTRLTVV.

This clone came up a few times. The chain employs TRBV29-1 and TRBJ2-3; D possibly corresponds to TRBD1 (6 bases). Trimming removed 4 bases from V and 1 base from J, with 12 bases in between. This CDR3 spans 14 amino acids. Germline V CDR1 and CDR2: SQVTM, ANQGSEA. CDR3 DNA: TGCAGCGTTGCCGAAAACAGGGGCACAGATACGCAGTATTTT. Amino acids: CSVAENRGTDTQYF.

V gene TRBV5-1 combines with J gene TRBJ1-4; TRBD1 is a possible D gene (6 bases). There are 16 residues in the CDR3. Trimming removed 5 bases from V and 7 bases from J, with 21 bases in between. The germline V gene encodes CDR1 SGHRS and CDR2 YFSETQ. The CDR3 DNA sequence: TGCGCCAGCAGTATGGCCCCGGGGGCGGAAAGTGAAAAACTGTTTTTT. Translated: CASSMAPGAESEKLFF. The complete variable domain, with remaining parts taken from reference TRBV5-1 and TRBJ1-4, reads KAGVTQTPRYLIKTRGQQVTLSCSPISGHRSVSWYQQTPGQGLQFLFEYFSETQRNKGNFPGRFSGRQFSNSRSEMNVSTLELGDSALYLCASSMAPGAESEKLFFGSGTQLSVL.

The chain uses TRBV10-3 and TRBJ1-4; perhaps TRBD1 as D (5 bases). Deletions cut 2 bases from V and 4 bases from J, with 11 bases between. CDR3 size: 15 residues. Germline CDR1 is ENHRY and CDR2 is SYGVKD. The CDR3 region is CAISEDKGLNEKLFF. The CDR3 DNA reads TGTGCCATCAGTGAGGACAAGGGGCTTAATGAAAAACTGTTTTTT.

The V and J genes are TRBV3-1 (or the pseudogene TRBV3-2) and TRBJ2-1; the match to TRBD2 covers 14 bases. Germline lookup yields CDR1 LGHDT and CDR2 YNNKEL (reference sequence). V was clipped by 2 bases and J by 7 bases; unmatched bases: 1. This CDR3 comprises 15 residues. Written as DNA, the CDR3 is TGTGCCAGCAGCCAAAGGACTAGCGGGGGGAATGAGCAGTTCTTC. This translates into CASSQRTSGGNEQFF.

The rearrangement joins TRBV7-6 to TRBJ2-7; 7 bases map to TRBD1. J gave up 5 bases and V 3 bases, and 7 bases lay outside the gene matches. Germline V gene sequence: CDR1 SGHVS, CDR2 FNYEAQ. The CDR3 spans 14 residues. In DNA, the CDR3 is TGTGCCAGCAGCTTTTCGGCCACAGGGGACGAGCAGTACTTC. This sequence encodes CASSFSATGDEQYF.

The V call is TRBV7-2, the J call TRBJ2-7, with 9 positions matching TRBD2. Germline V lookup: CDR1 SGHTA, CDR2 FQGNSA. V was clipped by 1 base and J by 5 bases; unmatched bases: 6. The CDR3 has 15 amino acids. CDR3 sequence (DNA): TGTGCCAGCAGCTTAGAGGGCGGGGGGGTTAACGAGCAGTACTTC. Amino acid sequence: CASSLEGGGVNEQYF.

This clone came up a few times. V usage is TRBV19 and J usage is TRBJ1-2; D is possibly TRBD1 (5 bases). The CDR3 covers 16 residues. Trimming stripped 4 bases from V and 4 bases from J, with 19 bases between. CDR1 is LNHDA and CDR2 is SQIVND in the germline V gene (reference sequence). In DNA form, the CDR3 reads TGTGCCAGTAGTACCTCGACAGACGAGTCCTTCTATGGCTACACCTTC. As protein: CASSTSTDESFYGYTF.

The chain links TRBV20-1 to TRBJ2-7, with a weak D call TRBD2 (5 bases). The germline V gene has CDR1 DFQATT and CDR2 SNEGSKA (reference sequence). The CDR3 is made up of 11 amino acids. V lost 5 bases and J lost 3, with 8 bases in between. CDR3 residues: CSASGVYEQYF. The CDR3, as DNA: TGCAGTGCTTCCGGGGTCTACGAGCAGTACTTC.

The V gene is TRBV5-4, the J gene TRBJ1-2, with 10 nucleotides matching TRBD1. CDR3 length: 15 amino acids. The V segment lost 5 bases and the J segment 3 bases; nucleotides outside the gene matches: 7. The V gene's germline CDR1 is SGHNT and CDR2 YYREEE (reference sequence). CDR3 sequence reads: CASSRDRGKDYGYTF. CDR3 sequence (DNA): TGTGCCAGCAGTCGGGACAGGGGCAAAGACTATGGCTACACCTTC.